These 30 T cell receptor beta chains were sequenced from one sample in a study of blood T cell repertoires in COVID-19. Method: immunoSEQ multiplex PCR; TCRdb's copy keeps in-frame clones and lacks some. Seen here are over 200,000 clones, 80% to 90% observed once, and the top ten hold approximately 3.1%. Sequencing was performed on PBMCs or T cells enriched from blood (not recorded which). The receptors were gathered from a woman aged 50 to 65 in a cohort exposed to, infected with or recovered from COVID-19 (not recorded which).

The chain is built from TRBV5-1 and TRBJ1-1, with D hard to call. The CDR3 runs to 13 residues. Trimming stripped 0 bases from V and 0 bases from J, with 3 bases between. Germline CDR1 reads SGHRS; CDR2 reads YFSETQ. The CDR3 DNA reads as TGCGCCAGCAGCTTGGGTATGAACACTGAAGCTTTCTTT. This translates into CASSLGMNTEAFF.

The CDR3 sequence: CASSFHVAGGDETQYF. In DNA, the CDR3 is TGTGCCAGCAGTTTCCACGTAGCGGGGGGGGATGAGACCCAGTACTTC. The rearrangement joins TRBV3-1 (or the pseudogene TRBV3-2) to TRBJ2-5, with 11 positions matching TRBD2. V shed 6 bases, J shed 5 bases, and the junction held 11 bases outside the gene matches. The CDR3 covers 16 residues. Per the germline V gene, CDR1 is LGHDT and CDR2 is YNNKEL (reference sequence).

The chain uses TRBV3-1 (or the pseudogene TRBV3-2) and TRBJ1-6; 8 bases fit TRBD1. After removal of 7 bases from V and 10 bases from J, the junction contained 6 bases not matched to a gene. CDR1 is LGHDT, CDR2 YNNKEL, per germline (reference sequence). This CDR3 has 13 residues. This CDR3 is CASKTGGESPLHF. CDR3 sequence (DNA): TGTGCCAGCAAAACAGGGGGAGAATCACCCCTCCACTTT.

The rearrangement joins TRBV3-1 (or the pseudogene TRBV3-2) to TRBJ2-3; TRBD2 matches at 12 bases. In germline, CDR1 is LGHDT, CDR2 YNNKEL (reference sequence). J gave up 2 bases and V 4 bases, and 7 bases lay outside the gene matches. The CDR3 is made up of 17 amino acids. CDR3 sequence (DNA): TGTGCCAGCAGCCCGACCACTAGCGGGGGGCACACAGATACGCAGTATTTT. Amino acid sequence: CASSPTTSGGHTDTQYF.

In its sample, this clone was seen once. The chain recombines TRBV28 with TRBJ1-4, with D unresolved. Trimming removed 3 bases from V and 3 bases from J, with 8 bases in between. This CDR3 has 14 amino acids. Germline V gives CDR1 MDHEN, CDR2 SYDVKM. CDR3 bases: TGTGCCAGCAGTTTCGGGGTATCTAATGAAAAACTGTTTTTT. Encoded protein: CASSFGVSNEKLFF.

This chain joins TRBV7-2 and TRBJ2-5; D is possibly TRBD1 (5 bases). The V gene lost 5 bases and the J gene lost 4 bases, with 17 bases spanning the gap. This CDR3 contains 15 residues. Germline loops: CDR1 SGHTA, CDR2 FQGNSA. CDR3: CASSLRSRGLETQYF. Here the CDR3 DNA reads TGTGCCAGCAGCCTACGATCAAGGGGTTTAGAGACCCAGTACTTC.

This clone appeared once. The genes are TRBV3-1 (or the pseudogene TRBV3-2) and TRBJ1-5; D is ambiguous. This CDR3 is built from 15 residues. Germline lookup yields CDR1 LGHDT and CDR2 YNNKEL (reference sequence). V lost 1 base and J lost 0, with 7 bases in between. The CDR3 DNA sequence: TGTGCCAGCAGCCAAGGACTTAATAGCAATCAGCCCCAGCATTTT. As protein: CASSQGLNSNQPQHF.

This chain joins TRBV29-1 and TRBJ1-2, with 10 bases matching TRBD1. This CDR3 spans 13 amino acids. Germline loops: CDR1 SQVTM, CDR2 ANQGSEA. V was pared by 0 bases and J by 12 bases, with 7 bases of the junction left unmatched. CDR3 residues: CSVEDKGQGYHTF. DNA of the CDR3: TGCAGCGTTGAAGATAAGGGACAGGGGTACCACACCTTC.

The V call is TRBV7-8, the J call TRBJ2-5; TRBD1 agrees at 7 bases. Germline assignment: CDR1 SGHVS and CDR2 FQNEAQ. V shed 5 bases, J shed 7 bases, and the junction held 13 bases outside the gene matches. This CDR3 region has 15 residues. In DNA form, the CDR3 reads TGTGCCAGCAGCAACTGGGGACAGAGCCCTCGGACCCAGTACTTC. This sequence encodes CASSNWGQSPRTQYF. Variable domain in full (rest from reference TRBV7-8 and TRBJ2-5): GAGVSQSPRYKVAKRGQDVALRCDPISGHVSLFWYQQALGQGPEFLTYFQNEAQLDKSGLPSDRFFAERPEGSVSTLKIQRTQQEDSAVYLCASSNWGQSPRTQYFGPGTRLLVL.

The chain combines TRBV4-3 with TRBJ2-3; D might be TRBD2 (6 bases). Trimming removed 4 bases from V and 6 bases from J, with 14 bases in between. CDR1 LGHNA and CDR2 YSLEER come from the germline V gene. The CDR3 runs 14 residues. The DNA of the CDR3 is TGCGCCAGCAGCCGGGAGGTTCTTAGGGATACGCAGTATTTT. Amino acid sequence: CASSREVLRDTQYF.

J is TRBJ2-7 and V is TRBV12-3 or TRBV12-4, with TRBD1 identical over 8 bases. The CDR3 runs 13 residues. With 6 bases clipped from V and 5 bases from J, the junction kept 6 bases outside the gene matches. This chain's CDR3 is CASRTDRAHEQYF. As DNA, the CDR3 is TGTGCCAGCAGGACGGACAGGGCCCACGAGCAGTACTTC.

J is TRBJ2-7 and V is TRBV4-3; D perhaps matches TRBD2 (6 bases). Per the germline V gene, CDR1 is LGHNA and CDR2 is YSLEER. CDR3 length: 14 residues. Trimming cost V 1 base and J 4 bases, with 11 bases left between them. Here the CDR3 reads CASSQGPGEYEQYF. The CDR3 DNA reads as TGCGCCAGCAGCCAAGGACCGGGGGAGTACGAGCAGTACTTC.

The V call is TRBV5-6, the J call TRBJ2-1, with a possible D match to TRBD1 (6 bases). The germline V gene encodes CDR1 SGHDT and CDR2 YYEEEE. There are 17 residues in the CDR3. V dropped 0 bases and J dropped 0 bases, with 13 bases sitting between them. The CDR3 DNA reads as TGTGCCAGCAGCTTGGAGGACAGCCTCTTCTCCTACAATGAGCAGTTCTTC. This gives the protein CASSLEDSLFSYNEQFF. Full variable domain (rest looked up from reference TRBV5-6 and TRBJ2-1): DAGVTQSPTHLIKTRGQQVTLRCSPKSGHDTVSWYQQALGQGPQFIFQYYEEEERQRGNFPDRFSGHQFPNYSSELNVNALLLGDSALYLCASSLEDSLFSYNEQFFGPGTRLTVL.

The CDR3 protein is CASQRGYNSPLHF. In DNA form, the CDR3 reads TGTGCCAGCCAAAGGGGTTATAATTCACCCCTCCACTTT. The gene calls are TRBV19 and TRBJ1-6; D possibly corresponds to TRBD1 (5 bases). Looked up from germline, CDR1 is LNHDA and CDR2 is SQIVND (reference sequence). The CDR3 totals 13 residues. With 9 bases removed from V and 4 bases from J, the gap between germline ends came to 10 bases.

This chain's CDR3 is CASSLAQGATDTQYF. CDR3 bases: TGTGCCAGCAGCTTAGCACAGGGTGCGACAGATACGCAGTATTTT. This rearrangement joins TRBV7-9 to TRBJ2-3, with D maybe TRBD1 (6 bases). Germline lookup yields CDR1 SEHNR and CDR2 FQNEAQ (reference sequence). V was shortened by 0 bases and J by 3 bases, with 10 bases between the two germline ends. The CDR3 length is 15 residues.

This sequence joins TRBV12-5 and TRBJ2-6, with 8 bases lining up with TRBD1. The CDR3 sequence is 16 residues long. CDR1 is LGHNT, CDR2 FRNRAP, per germline. Losses at the gene ends were 5 bases for V and 2 bases for J; bases not matched to a gene: 5. CDR3 nucleotides: TGTGCTAGTGGTAGACAGGGGATTGCTGGGGCCAACGTCCTGACTTTC. This gives the protein CASGRQGIAGANVLTF.

This clone was observed a handful of times. The chain carries TRBV7-2 and TRBJ2-5, with TRBD1 identical over 9 bases. The germline V gene encodes CDR1 SGHTA and CDR2 FQGNSA. V lost 7 bases and J lost 5; bases outside the gene matches: 8. The CDR3 length is 14 residues. The CDR3 region is CASNKQGAGETQYF. Here the CDR3 DNA reads TGTGCCAGCAACAAACAGGGGGCGGGGGAGACCCAGTACTTC.

In its sample, this clone was seen once. The chain combines TRBV7-9 with TRBJ2-4; possible D gene TRBD1, 8 bases. Trimming took off 3 bases at V and 4 bases at J, with 19 bases between the two ends. The CDR3 is 17 amino acids. Germline lookup yields CDR1 SEHNR and CDR2 FQNEAQ (reference sequence). The CDR3 nucleotides are TGTGCCAGCAGCTTCTCCGACAGGGGACTAATAAAAAACATTCAGTACTTC. Protein product: CASSFSDRGLIKNIQYF. Full variable domain (remainder filled in from reference TRBV7-9 and TRBJ2-4): DTGVSQNPRHKITKRGQNVTFRCDPISEHNRLYWYRQTLGQGPEFLTYFQNEAQLEKSRLLSDRFSAERPKGSFSTLEIQRTEQGDSAMYLCASSFSDRGLIKNIQYFGAGTRLSVL.

The chain has TRBV7-2 and TRBJ2-1; 8 nucleotides line up with TRBD2. CDR1 and CDR2 from the germline V gene are SGHTA and FQGNSA. The CDR3 extends over 16 amino acids. V gave up 5 bases and J gave up 2 bases; unmatched junction bases: 8. In nucleotides, the CDR3 is TGTGCCAGCAGCCCACCGGGACTAGGAGCCTACAATGAGCAGTTCTTC. Residues: CASSPPGLGAYNEQFF.

V and J are TRBV4-3 and TRBJ1-2; D possibly corresponds to TRBD1 (5 bases). The CDR3 consists of 14 residues. Trimming removed 4 bases at V and 6 bases at J, with 15 bases between. Looked up from germline, CDR1 is LGHNA and CDR2 is YSLEER. This chain's CDR3 is CASSPSAGVDGYTF. CDR3 nucleotide sequence: TGCGCCAGCAGCCCTTCCGCGGGGGTTGATGGCTACACCTTC.

V gene TRBV6-1 combines with J gene TRBJ1-5; D might be TRBD1 (6 bases). Deletions cut 0 bases from V and 7 bases from J, with 13 bases between. CDR3 length equals 15 residues. Germline assignment: CDR1 MNHNS and CDR2 SASEGT. CDR3 bases: TGTGCCAGCAGTGAAGCGTGGCCAGGGGCACAGCCCCAGCATTTT. This sequence encodes CASSEAWPGAQPQHF.

The chain combines TRBV4-2 with TRBJ2-1, with 9 bases fitting TRBD1. V lost 0 bases to trimming and J lost 10 bases; unmatched junction nucleotides: 13. Germline V gene data show CDR1 as LGHNA and CDR2 as YNFKEQ. The CDR3 contains 17 residues. In DNA form, the CDR3 reads TGTGCCAGCAGCCAAGAGTCCGGGACAGGGCTTGCGGGCGAGCAGTTCTTC. It yields the protein CASSQESGTGLAGEQFF.

The chain has TRBV19 and TRBJ1-5; D unclear. The CDR3 sequence is 13 residues long. Deletions cut 8 bases from V and 1 base from J, with 9 bases between. The germline V gene encodes CDR1 LNHDA and CDR2 SQIVND (reference sequence). The CDR3: CASSQMSNQPQHF. In nucleotides, the CDR3 is TGTGCCAGTTCACAGATGAGCAATCAGCCCCAGCATTTT.

The genes are TRBV7-2 and TRBJ2-1; TRBD1 is a possible D gene (9 bases). V was trimmed by 5 bases and J by 4 bases, leaving 18 bases between them. The germline V gene has CDR1 SGHTA and CDR2 FQGNSA. The CDR3 extends over 16 amino acids. CDR3: CASSPRGGQGYNEQFF. In DNA, the CDR3 is TGTGCCAGCAGCCCACGGGGGGGACAGGGATACAATGAGCAGTTCTTC. The entire variable domain, with the rest obtained from reference TRBV7-2 and TRBJ2-1, is as follows: GAGVSQSPSNKVTEKGKDVELRCDPISGHTALYWYRQSLGQGLEFLIYFQGNSAPDKSGLPSDRFSAERTGGSVSTLTIQRTQQEDSAVYLCASSPRGGQGYNEQFFGPGTRLTVL.

The CDR3, as DNA: TGTGCCAGCAGCCGAACAGAGTACGAGCAGTACTTC. It yields the protein CASSRTEYEQYF. This chain connects TRBV7-2 to TRBJ2-7; no definite D call. V was shortened by 5 bases and J by 4 bases, with 9 bases between the two germline ends. CDR1 and CDR2 (germline): SGHTA, FQGNSA. CDR3 size: 12 residues.

This chain connects TRBV11-3 to TRBJ1-1; D ambiguous. Per the germline V gene, CDR1 is SGHNT and CDR2 is YENEEA. V was trimmed by 4 bases and J by 1 base, leaving 7 bases between them. CDR3 length: 13 residues. The CDR3 is CASSSSPNTEAFF. DNA for the CDR3: TGTGCCAGCAGCTCCAGTCCGAACACTGAAGCTTTCTTT.

V usage is TRBV5-4 and J usage is TRBJ1-3; no definite D call. Germline-derived CDR1 and CDR2 are SGHNT and YYREEE (reference sequence). The CDR3 covers 12 residues. Between the trimmed V and J ends, which lost 4 bases and 7 bases, there was a span of 9 bases. CDR3 sequence reads: CASSPGENTIYF. CDR3 nucleotide sequence: TGTGCCAGCAGCCCTGGAGAGAACACCATATATTTT.

This clone was counted between two and nine times. V gene TRBV4-1 combines with J gene TRBJ2-2; no reliable D call. With 3 bases removed from V and 6 bases from J, the gap between germline ends came to 11 bases. CDR1 is MGHRA, CDR2 YSYEKL, per germline. The CDR3 loop spans 14 amino acids. CDR3 residues: CASSHPQSPGELFF. The CDR3 nucleotides read TGCGCCAGCAGCCATCCTCAGTCCCCCGGGGAGCTGTTTTTT.

CDR3 sequence (DNA): TGTGCCCCCCCGGCAGGGGCCCCAGATACGCAGTATTTT. This sequence encodes CAPPAGAPDTQYF. The rearrangement links TRBV7-2 to TRBJ2-3; a weak D match, TRBD1 (6 bases). Germline V gene data show CDR1 as SGHTA and CDR2 as FQGNSA. This CDR3 is built from 13 residues. Trimming removed 11 bases at V and 4 bases at J, with 16 bases between.

The V call is TRBV7-9, the J call TRBJ2-3; TRBD2 is a possible D gene (5 bases). CDR1 SEHNR and CDR2 FQNEAQ come from the germline V gene (reference sequence). The germline V and J ends were trimmed by 8 bases and 1 base, with 16 bases remaining between them. The CDR3 sequence is 15 residues long. The CDR3 reads CASPGLPSRTDTQYF. In DNA form, the CDR3 reads TGTGCCAGCCCTGGACTCCCGTCCCGCACAGATACGCAGTATTTT.